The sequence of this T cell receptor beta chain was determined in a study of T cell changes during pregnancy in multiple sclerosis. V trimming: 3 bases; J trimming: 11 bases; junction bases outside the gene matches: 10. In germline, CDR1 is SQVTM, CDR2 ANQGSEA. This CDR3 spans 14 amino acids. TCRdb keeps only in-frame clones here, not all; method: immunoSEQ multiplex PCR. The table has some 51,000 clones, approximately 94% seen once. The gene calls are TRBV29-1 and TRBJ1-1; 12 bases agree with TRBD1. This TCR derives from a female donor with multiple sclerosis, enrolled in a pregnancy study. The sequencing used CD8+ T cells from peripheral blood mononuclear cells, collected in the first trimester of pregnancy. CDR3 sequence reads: CSVDTPGQGAGAFF. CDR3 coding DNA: TGCAGCGTTGATACCCCGGGACAGGGGGCTGGGGCTTTCTTT.